This T cell receptor (beta chain) was identified in a study of blood T cell repertoires in COVID-19. Study-wide context: Spain, Italy and the United States supplied samples that represented acute and convalescent COVID-19.

In the original processing: Scientists estimated how many nucleated cells there were by amplifying reference gene primers. Profiled with immunoSEQ multiplex PCR; TCRdb holds only in-frame clones, not every one. That table supplies the V and J calls and clone size; D and trimming were determined from the DNA. The sample yields under 40,000 clones, roughly 89% seen once. The CDR3 totals 16 residues. V gave up 7 bases and J gave up 5 bases; unmatched junction bases: 14. Germline V gene data show CDR1 as MDHEN and CDR2 as SYDVKM. The sequencing input was peripheral blood. The origin of this receptor is a human donor in a cohort sampled during active COVID-19. The chain joins TRBV28 to TRBJ1-2, with 9 bases aligning to TRBD1. The CDR3 coding sequence is TGTGCCAGCAACCCCCACCAGGGACAGGGAGAGTATGGCTACACCTTC. It yields the protein CASNPHQGQGEYGYTF.